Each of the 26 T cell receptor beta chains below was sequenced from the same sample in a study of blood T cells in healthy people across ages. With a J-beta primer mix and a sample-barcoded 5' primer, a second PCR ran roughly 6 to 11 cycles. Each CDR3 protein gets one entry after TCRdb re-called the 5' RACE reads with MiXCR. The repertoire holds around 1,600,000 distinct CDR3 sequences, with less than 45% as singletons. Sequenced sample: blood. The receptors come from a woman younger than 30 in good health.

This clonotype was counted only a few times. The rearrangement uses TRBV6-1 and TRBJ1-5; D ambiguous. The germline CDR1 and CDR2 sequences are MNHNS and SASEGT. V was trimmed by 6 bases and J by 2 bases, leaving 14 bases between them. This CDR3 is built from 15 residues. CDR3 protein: CASRVYNGGNQPQHF. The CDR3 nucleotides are TGTGCCAGCAGAGTTTACAATGGGGGCAATCAGCCCCAGCATTTT.

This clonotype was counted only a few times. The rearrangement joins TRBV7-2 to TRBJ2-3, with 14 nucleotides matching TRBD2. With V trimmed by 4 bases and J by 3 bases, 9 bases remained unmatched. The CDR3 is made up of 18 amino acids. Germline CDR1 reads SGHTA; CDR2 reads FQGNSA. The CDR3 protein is CASSSGTSGSFVTDTQYF. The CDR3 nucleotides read TGTGCCAGCAGCTCCGGGACTAGCGGGAGTTTTGTGACAGATACGCAGTATTTT.

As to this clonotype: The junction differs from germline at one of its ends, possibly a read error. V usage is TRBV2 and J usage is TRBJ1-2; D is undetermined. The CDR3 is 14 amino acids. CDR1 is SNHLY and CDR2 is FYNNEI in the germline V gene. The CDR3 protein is CTSKGFGAYYGYTF. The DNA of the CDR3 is TGTACCAGCAAGGGATTTGGAGCTTACTATGGCTACACCTTC.

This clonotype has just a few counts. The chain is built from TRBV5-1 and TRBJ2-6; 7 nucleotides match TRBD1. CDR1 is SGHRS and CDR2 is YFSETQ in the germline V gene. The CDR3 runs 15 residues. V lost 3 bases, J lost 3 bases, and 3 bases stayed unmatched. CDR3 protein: CASSSDRDGANVLTF. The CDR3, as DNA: TGCGCCAGCAGCTCTGACAGGGATGGGGCCAACGTCCTGACTTTC.

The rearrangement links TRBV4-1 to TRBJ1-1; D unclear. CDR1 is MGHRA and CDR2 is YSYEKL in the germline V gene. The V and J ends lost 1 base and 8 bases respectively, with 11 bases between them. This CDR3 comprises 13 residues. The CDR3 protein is CASSQGTVGEAFF. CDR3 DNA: TGCGCCAGCAGCCAAGGCACAGTCGGCGAAGCTTTCTTT.

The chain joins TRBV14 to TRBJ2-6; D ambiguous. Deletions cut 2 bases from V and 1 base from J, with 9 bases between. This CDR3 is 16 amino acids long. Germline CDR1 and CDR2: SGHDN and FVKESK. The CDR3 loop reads CASSQRLGSGANVLTF. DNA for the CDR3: TGTGCCAGCAGCCAAAGACTGGGTTCTGGGGCCAACGTCCTGACTTTC.

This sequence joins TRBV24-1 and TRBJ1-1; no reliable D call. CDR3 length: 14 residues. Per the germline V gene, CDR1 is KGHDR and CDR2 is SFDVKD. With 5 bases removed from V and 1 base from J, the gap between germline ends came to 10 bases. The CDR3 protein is CATSAGQWNTEAFF. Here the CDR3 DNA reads TGTGCCACCAGTGCTGGGCAGTGGAACACTGAAGCTTTCTTT.

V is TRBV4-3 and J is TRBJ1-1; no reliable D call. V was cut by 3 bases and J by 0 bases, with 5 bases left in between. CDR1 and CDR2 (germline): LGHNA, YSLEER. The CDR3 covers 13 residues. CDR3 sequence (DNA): TGCGCCAGCAGCCACCTCTTGAACACTGAAGCTTTCTTT. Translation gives CASSHLLNTEAFF.

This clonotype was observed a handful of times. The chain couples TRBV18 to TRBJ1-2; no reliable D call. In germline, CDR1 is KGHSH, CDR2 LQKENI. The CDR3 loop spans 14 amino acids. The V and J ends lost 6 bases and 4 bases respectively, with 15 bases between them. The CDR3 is CASSPGADAYGYTF. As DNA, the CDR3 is TGTGCCAGCTCTCCAGGTGCGGACGCCTATGGCTACACCTTC.

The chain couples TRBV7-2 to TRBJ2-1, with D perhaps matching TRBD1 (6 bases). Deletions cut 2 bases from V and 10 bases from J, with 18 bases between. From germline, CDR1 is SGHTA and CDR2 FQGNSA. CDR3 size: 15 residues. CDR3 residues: CASSLYTGFAYEQFF. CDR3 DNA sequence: TGTGCCAGCAGCTTATATACAGGGTTCGCCTACGAGCAGTTCTTC.

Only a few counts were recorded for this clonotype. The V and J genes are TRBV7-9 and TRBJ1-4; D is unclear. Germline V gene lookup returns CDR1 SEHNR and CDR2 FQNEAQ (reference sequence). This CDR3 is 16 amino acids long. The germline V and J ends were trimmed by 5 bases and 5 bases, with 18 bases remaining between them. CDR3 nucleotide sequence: TGTGCCAGCAGCCGTCCCCTAACATCGGGGAATGAAAAACTGTTTTTT. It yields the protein CASSRPLTSGNEKLFF.

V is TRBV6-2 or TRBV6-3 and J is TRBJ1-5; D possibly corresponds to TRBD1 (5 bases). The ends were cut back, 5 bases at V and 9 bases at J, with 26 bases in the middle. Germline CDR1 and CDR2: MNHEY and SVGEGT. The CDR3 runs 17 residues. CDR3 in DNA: TGTGCCAGCAGTCTAATCGGGCCTCGTTTCGGGACGAGGCCCCAGCATTTT. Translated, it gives CASSLIGPRFGTRPQHF.

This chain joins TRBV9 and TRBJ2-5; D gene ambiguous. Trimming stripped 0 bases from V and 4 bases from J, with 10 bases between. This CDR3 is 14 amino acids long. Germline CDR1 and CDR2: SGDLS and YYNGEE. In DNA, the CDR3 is TGTGCCAGCAGCGTAGTAGGGAAAGCAGAGACCCAGTACTTC. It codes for CASSVVGKAETQYF.

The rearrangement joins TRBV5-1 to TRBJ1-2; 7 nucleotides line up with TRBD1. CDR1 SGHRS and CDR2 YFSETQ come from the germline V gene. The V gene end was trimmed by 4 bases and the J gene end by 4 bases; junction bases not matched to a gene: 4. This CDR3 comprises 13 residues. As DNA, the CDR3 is TGCGCCAGCAGCAAAGGGACAGCCTATGGCTACACCTTC. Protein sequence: CASSKGTAYGYTF.

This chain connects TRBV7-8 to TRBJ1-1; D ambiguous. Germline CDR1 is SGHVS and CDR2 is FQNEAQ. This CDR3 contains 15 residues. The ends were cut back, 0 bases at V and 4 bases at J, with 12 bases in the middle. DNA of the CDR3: TGTGCCAGCAGCTTAGCGATCAGAGGGAGCACTGAAGCTTTCTTT. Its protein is CASSLAIRGSTEAFF.

The CDR3 DNA sequence: TGTGCCAGCAGCTTAGAATGGGGCAGGGGAATAACAGATACGCAGTATTTT. It encodes CASSLEWGRGITDTQYF. The chain joins TRBV7-8 to TRBJ2-3, with D perhaps TRBD1 (6 bases). The CDR3 has 17 residues. Trimming pared 1 base from V and 3 bases from J, leaving 17 bases between. Germline loops: CDR1 SGHVS, CDR2 FQNEAQ.

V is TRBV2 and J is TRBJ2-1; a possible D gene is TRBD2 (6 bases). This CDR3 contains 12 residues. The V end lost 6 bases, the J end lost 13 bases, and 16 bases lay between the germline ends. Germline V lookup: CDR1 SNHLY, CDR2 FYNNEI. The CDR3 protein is CASRDASVEQFF. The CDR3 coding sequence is TGTGCCAGCAGGGATGCTAGCGTTGAACAGTTCTTC.

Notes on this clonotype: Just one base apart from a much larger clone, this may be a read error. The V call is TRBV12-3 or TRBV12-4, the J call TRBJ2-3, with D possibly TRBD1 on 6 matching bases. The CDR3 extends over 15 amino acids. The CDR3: CASSPTGFSTDAQYF. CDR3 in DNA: TGTGCCAGCAGTCCCACAGGGTTTAGCACAGATGCGCAGTATTTT.

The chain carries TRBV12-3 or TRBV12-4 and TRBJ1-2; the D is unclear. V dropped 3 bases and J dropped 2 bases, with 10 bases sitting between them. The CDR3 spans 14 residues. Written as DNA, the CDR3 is TGTGCCAGCAGTTTCCAGGATTTCAACTATGGCTACACCTTC. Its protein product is CASSFQDFNYGYTF.

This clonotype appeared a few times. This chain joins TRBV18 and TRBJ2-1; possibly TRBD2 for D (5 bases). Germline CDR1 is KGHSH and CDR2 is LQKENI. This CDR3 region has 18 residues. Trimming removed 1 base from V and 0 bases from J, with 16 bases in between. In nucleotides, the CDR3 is TGTGCCAGCTCACCACGCGCCTCGAGGGAGAGCTCCTACAATGAGCAGTTCTTC. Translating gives CASSPRASRESSYNEQFF. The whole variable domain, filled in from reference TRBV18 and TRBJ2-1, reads NAGVMQNPRHLVRRRGQEARLRCSPMKGHSHVYWYRQLPEEGLKFMVYLQKENIIDESGMPKERFSAEFPKEGPSILRIQQVVRGDSAAYFCASSPRASRESSYNEQFFGPGTRLTVL.

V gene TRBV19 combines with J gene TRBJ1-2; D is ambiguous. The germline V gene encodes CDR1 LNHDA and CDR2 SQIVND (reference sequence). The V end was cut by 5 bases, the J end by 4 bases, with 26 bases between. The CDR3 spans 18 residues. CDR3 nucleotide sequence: TGTGCCAGTAGTTTTACTCGGACCCGAGGATGGCGCGGCTATGGCTACACCTTC. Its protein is CASSFTRTRGWRGYGYTF.

CDR3 amino acids: CASSLSPGEEETQYF. The CDR3 coding sequence is TGCGCCAGCAGCTTGTCCCCAGGGGAGGAGGAGACCCAGTACTTC. The chain recombines TRBV5-1 with TRBJ2-5; D is perhaps TRBD1 or TRBD2 (6 bases each). Germline values: CDR1 SGHRS, CDR2 YFSETQ. V was trimmed by 1 base and J by 5 bases, leaving 15 bases between them. This CDR3 region has 15 residues.

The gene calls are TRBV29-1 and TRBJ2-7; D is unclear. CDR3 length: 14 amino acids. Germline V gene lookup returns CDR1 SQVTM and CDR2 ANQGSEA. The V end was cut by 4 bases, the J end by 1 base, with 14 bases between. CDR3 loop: CSVALFGRSYEQYF. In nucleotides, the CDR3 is TGCAGCGTTGCCCTTTTTGGCAGGTCCTACGAGCAGTACTTC.

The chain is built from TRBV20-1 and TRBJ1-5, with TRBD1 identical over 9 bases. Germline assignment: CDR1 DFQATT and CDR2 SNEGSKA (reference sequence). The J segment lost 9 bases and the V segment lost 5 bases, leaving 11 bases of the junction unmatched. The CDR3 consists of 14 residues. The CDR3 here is CSAPVRTGDRPQHF. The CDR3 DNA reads TGCAGTGCTCCGGTTAGGACAGGGGATCGGCCCCAGCATTTT.

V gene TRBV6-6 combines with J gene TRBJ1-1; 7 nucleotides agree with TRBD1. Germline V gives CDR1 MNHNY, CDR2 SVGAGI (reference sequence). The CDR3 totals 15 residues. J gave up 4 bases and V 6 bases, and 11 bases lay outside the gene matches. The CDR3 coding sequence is TGTGCCAGCAGCCCTCGGACAGGTGAGGGCACTGAAGCTTTCTTT. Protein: CASSPRTGEGTEAFF.

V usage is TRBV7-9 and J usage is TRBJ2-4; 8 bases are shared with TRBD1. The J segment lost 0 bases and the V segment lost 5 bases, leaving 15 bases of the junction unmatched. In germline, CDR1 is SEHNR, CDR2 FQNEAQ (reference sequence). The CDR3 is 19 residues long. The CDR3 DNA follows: TGTGCCAGCAGCCCCCCTCCGGGACAGGAGGCGAGAGCCAAAAACATTCAGTACTTC. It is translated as CASSPPPGQEARAKNIQYF.